A single sample gave rise to the 30 T cell receptor beta chains below, sequenced in a study of shared clonotypes between healthy human individuals. This table comes from immunoSEQ multiplex PCR, and its TCRdb copy is limited to in-frame clones, with some not included. The sample has about 480,000 clones; over 75% are singletons. Input material: PBMCs. The receptors derive from a woman aged 40 to 55 in good health. Some clones in this sample may be carry-over from other donors' samples.

V and J are TRBV5-1 and TRBJ2-5, with D uncertain. CDR1 is SGHRS, CDR2 YFSETQ, per germline. The CDR3 is made up of 15 amino acids. Trimming left V 4 bases short and J 2 bases short, with 15 bases between. CDR3 sequence (DNA): TGCGCCAGCAGCCAACATCCGGCAGTGCAAGAGACCCAGTACTTC. Amino acid sequence: CASSQHPAVQETQYF.

The rearrangement uses TRBV18 and TRBJ2-1; the D gene could be TRBD1 or TRBD2 (5 bases each). The CDR3 has 15 amino acids. The V gene's germline CDR1 is KGHSH and CDR2 LQKENI. V lost 4 bases to trimming and J lost 3 bases, with 13 bases between them. The CDR3 DNA follows: TGTGCCAGCTCACTGGGACGAACCGTCTACAATGAGCAGTTCTTC. This gives the protein CASSLGRTVYNEQFF.

The V call is TRBV5-4, the J call TRBJ2-1; D remains unclear. The germline V gene encodes CDR1 SGHNT and CDR2 YYREEE (reference sequence). The CDR3 extends over 16 amino acids. V lost 2 bases and J lost 0, with 12 bases in between. The CDR3 region is CASSLVRASSYNEQFF. CDR3 coding DNA: TGTGCCAGCAGCTTAGTACGGGCTAGCTCCTACAATGAGCAGTTCTTC. Using reference TRBV5-4 and TRBJ2-1 for the parts outside the CDR3, the full variable domain is ETGVTQSPTHLIKTRGQQVTLRCSSQSGHNTVSWYQQALGQGPQFIFQYYREEENGRGNFPPRFSGLQFPNYSSELNVNALELDDSALYLCASSLVRASSYNEQFFGPGTRLTVL.

The count of this clone is one. The rearrangement links TRBV27 to TRBJ2-7, with D tentatively TRBD1 (6 bases). V was pared by 5 bases and J by 2 bases, with 13 bases between. Germline lookup yields CDR1 MNHEY and CDR2 SMNVEV (reference sequence). This CDR3 contains 14 residues. CDR3 region: CASSPRGGPYEQYF. CDR3 DNA sequence: TGTGCCAGCAGTCCTCGTGGGGGCCCCTACGAGCAGTACTTC.

The rearrangement links TRBV5-6 to TRBJ2-1; the D gene is possibly TRBD2 (6 bases). V lost 0 bases and J 4 bases, leaving 8 bases between the germline ends. This CDR3 spans 14 amino acids. CDR1 SGHDT and CDR2 YYEEEE come from the germline V gene. CDR3 in DNA: TGTGCCAGCAGCTTGGGTGGGGGGTACAATGAGCAGTTCTTC. Encoded protein: CASSLGGGYNEQFF.

The chain has TRBV28 and TRBJ1-2; D remains unclear. Germline V gene sequence: CDR1 MDHEN, CDR2 SYDVKM. This CDR3 is 13 amino acids long. V was cut by 6 bases and J by 6 bases, with 14 bases left in between. CDR3 bases: TGTGCCAGCAGCTCGACTACTGGCCATGGCTACACCTTC. It yields the protein CASSSTTGHGYTF.

The rearrangement joins TRBV5-4 to TRBJ2-7; tentative D call: TRBD1 (6 bases). Trimming stripped 4 bases from V and 5 bases from J, with 22 bases between. Germline V gene data show CDR1 as SGHNT and CDR2 as YYREEE (reference sequence). The CDR3 covers 16 residues. The DNA for the CDR3 is TGTGCCAGCAGCCCCGATTGGAACAGGGCTTCCCACGAGCAGTACTTC. This encodes CASSPDWNRASHEQYF.

This chain uses TRBV2 with TRBJ2-2, with D tentatively TRBD1 (7 bases). Germline V gene sequence: CDR1 SNHLY, CDR2 FYNNEI. Trimming left V 7 bases short and J 5 bases short, with 20 bases between. The CDR3 runs to 16 residues. The CDR3 DNA sequence: TGTGCCAGCACCCGAGGAGGGGGCGCGGGGACCGGGGAGCTGTTTTTT. It encodes CASTRGGGAGTGELFF.

The chain joins TRBV25-1 to TRBJ2-1; 8 bases match TRBD1. V was pared by 5 bases and J by 8 bases, with 8 bases of the junction left unmatched. The germline gives CDR1 MGHDK, CDR2 SYGVNS. The CDR3 spans 14 residues. The CDR3 reads CASSPGQGRDEQFF. In DNA, the CDR3 is TGTGCCAGCAGTCCAGGACAGGGCCGGGATGAGCAGTTCTTC.

The rearrangement uses TRBV11-3 and TRBJ2-5; D may be TRBD2 (5 bases). The J call is doubtful: the DNA matches TRBJ2-7 better. Germline V gene data show CDR1 as SGHNT and CDR2 as YENEEA. This CDR3 comprises 14 residues. The CDR3 DNA reads as TGTGCCAGCAGTCGCGAGGGCTCATCCTACGAGCAGTACTTC. It specifies CASSREGSSYEQYF.

This clone turned up a few times. The J gene is TRBJ1-4, the V gene TRBV6-5; 7 bases align to TRBD1. The CDR3 is 13 residues long. Germline V gene sequence: CDR1 MNHEY, CDR2 SVGAGI. J was trimmed by 6 bases and V by 8 bases; bases with no gene match: 6. CDR3 coding DNA: TGTGCCAGCGCGACAGGGAGGGATGAAAAACTGTTTTTT. Translating it yields CASATGRDEKLFF.

The chain is built from TRBV19 and TRBJ2-3; D is perhaps TRBD2 (5 bases). V gave up 0 bases and J gave up 9 bases, with 13 bases separating them. CDR3 length equals 14 residues. Germline lookup yields CDR1 LNHDA and CDR2 SQIVND (reference sequence). The CDR3 sequence is CASSIETGSVTQYF. Written as DNA, the CDR3 is TGTGCCAGTAGTATAGAGACGGGATCAGTGACGCAGTATTTT.

The V and J genes are TRBV7-9 and TRBJ2-1, with 7 nucleotides matching TRBD2. Looked up from germline, CDR1 is SEHNR and CDR2 is FQNEAQ (reference sequence). Unmatched junction bases numbered 13, after V lost 10 bases and J lost 7 bases. This CDR3 contains 14 residues. The chain's CDR3 is CATDSGREGNEQFF. CDR3 coding DNA: TGTGCCACCGATAGCGGGCGGGAAGGTAATGAGCAGTTCTTC.

The table lists this clone with many counts. The chain employs TRBV6-1 and TRBJ2-1, with D perhaps matching TRBD1 (5 bases). Between the trimmed V and J ends, which lost 4 bases and 5 bases, there was a span of 18 bases. This CDR3 contains 16 residues. The germline CDR1 and CDR2 sequences are MNHNS and SASEGT. The CDR3 DNA follows: TGTGCCAGCAGTGTCCTCCAGGGCCCATCGGACAATGAGCAGTTCTTC. Its translation: CASSVLQGPSDNEQFF.

This clone was recorded only once. This chain uses TRBV9 with TRBJ2-3, with D perhaps matching TRBD2 (6 bases). Germline V gene lookup returns CDR1 SGDLS and CDR2 YYNGEE. The CDR3 has 15 amino acids. Trimming cost V 3 bases and J 4 bases, with 15 bases left between them. CDR3 DNA sequence: TGTGCCAGCAGCGCGCGGGGCGGGACCCCAGATACGCAGTATTTT. It translates to CASSARGGTPDTQYF.

J is TRBJ2-5 and V is TRBV5-1; D is undetermined. Germline V gene sequence: CDR1 SGHRS, CDR2 YFSETQ. CDR3 size: 16 residues. Trimming pared 5 bases from V and 0 bases from J, leaving 17 bases between. CDR3 sequence reads: CASRKFGSVDQETQYF. CDR3 DNA sequence: TGCGCCAGCAGGAAATTTGGGTCTGTAGACCAAGAGACCCAGTACTTC.

The rearrangement uses TRBV7-2 and TRBJ2-5, with 7 bases fitting TRBD1. Germline lookup yields CDR1 SGHTA and CDR2 FQGNSA. The CDR3 is 14 amino acids. The V gene end was trimmed by 2 bases and the J gene end by 5 bases; junction bases not matched to a gene: 5. The CDR3, as DNA: TGTGCCAGCAGCTTACTGACAGGGAGTGAGACCCAGTACTTC. This sequence encodes CASSLLTGSETQYF.

CDR3 nucleotide sequence: TGCAGCGTGGGACAGGTCTCAGGGGAGCTGTTTTTT. The encoded protein is CSVGQVSGELFF. V gene TRBV29-1 combines with J gene TRBJ2-2, with 8 bases that match TRBD1. The V gene end was trimmed by 6 bases and the J gene end by 8 bases; junction bases not matched to a gene: 5. Germline V gene sequence: CDR1 SQVTM, CDR2 ANQGSEA. CDR3 length equals 12 residues.

This clone was detected once. V usage is TRBV18 and J usage is TRBJ2-7, with D hard to call. The CDR3 is made up of 13 amino acids. Trimming removed 1 base from V and 0 bases from J, with 4 bases in between. Germline CDR1 KGHSH, CDR2 LQKENI. The CDR3, as DNA: TGTGCCAGCTCACCACTTGGCTCCTACGAGCAGTACTTC. This sequence encodes CASSPLGSYEQYF. The variable domain in full, completed from reference TRBV18 and TRBJ2-7, reads NAGVMQNPRHLVRRRGQEARLRCSPMKGHSHVYWYRQLPEEGLKFMVYLQKENIIDESGMPKERFSAEFPKEGPSILRIQQVVRGDSAAYFCASSPLGSYEQYFGPGTRLTVT.

The rearrangement joins TRBV11-2 to TRBJ2-2; TRBD1 matches 8 bases. Germline V CDR1 and CDR2: SGHAT, FQNNGV. The CDR3 runs to 16 residues. The V gene end was trimmed by 5 bases and the J gene end by 0 bases; junction bases not matched to a gene: 5. CDR3: CASSPLQGANTGELFF. The DNA of the CDR3 is TGTGCCAGCAGCCCCCTACAGGGGGCGAACACCGGGGAGCTGTTTTTT.

This clone was counted a few times. The gene calls are TRBV7-2 and TRBJ2-2, with D perhaps matching TRBD1 (6 bases). From germline, CDR1 is SGHTA and CDR2 FQGNSA. V lost 4 bases to trimming and J lost 0 bases, with 9 bases between them. The CDR3 is 15 residues long. The CDR3 here is CASSSRTANTGELFF. Written as DNA, the CDR3 is TGTGCCAGCAGCTCGAGGACAGCGAACACCGGGGAGCTGTTTTTT.

With regard to this clone: Other DNA sequences from this sample encode an identical CDR3 as well. This chain connects TRBV11-2 to TRBJ1-2, with D possibly matching TRBD1 (5 bases). The CDR3 is made up of 13 amino acids. V was pared by 4 bases and J by 4 bases, with 10 bases between. Germline V gene lookup returns CDR1 SGHAT and CDR2 FQNNGV. The CDR3 here is CASSSTGPYGYTF. The CDR3 DNA sequence: TGTGCCAGCAGCTCCACGGGACCCTATGGCTACACCTTC.

With regard to this clone: Other DNA sequences of this sample code for an identical CDR3. The chain combines TRBV6-5 with TRBJ1-2; no reliable D call. The CDR3 runs to 13 residues. Germline-derived CDR1 and CDR2 are MNHEY and SVGAGI. V was trimmed by 0 bases and J by 7 bases, leaving 9 bases between them. The CDR3 coding sequence is TGTGCCAGCAGTTACTCGACGGGTGGTGGCTACACCTTC. Protein product: CASSYSTGGGYTF.

The chain uses TRBV10-3 and TRBJ2-7; D may match TRBD1 or TRBD2 (5 bases each). Germline V gene data show CDR1 as ENHRY and CDR2 as SYGVKD. The CDR3 has 12 residues. V was trimmed by 8 bases and J by 4 bases, leaving 12 bases between them. This chain's CDR3 is CAISQGVYEQYF. The CDR3, as DNA: TGTGCCATCTCCCAGGGAGTTTACGAGCAGTACTTC.

This clone was observed a handful of times. The V call is TRBV6-1, the J call TRBJ1-5, with TRBD1 as a possible D gene (5 bases). Trimming pared 2 bases from V and 6 bases from J, leaving 14 bases between. CDR1 is MNHNS, CDR2 SASEGT, per germline. The CDR3 runs to 15 residues. The CDR3, as DNA: TGTGCCAGCAGTGAACTGGGAGGGGCCCGTCAGCCCCAGCATTTT. Translated, it gives CASSELGGARQPQHF.

The rearrangement links TRBV30 to TRBJ2-3; D gene uncertain. Looked up from germline, CDR1 is GTSNPN and CDR2 is SVGIG (reference sequence). The CDR3 is 12 residues long. Trimming pared 4 bases from V and 5 bases from J, leaving 10 bases between. The CDR3 loop reads CAWMLLGDTQYF. The CDR3 DNA reads as TGTGCCTGGATGCTACTCGGAGATACGCAGTATTTT.

The gene calls are TRBV27 and TRBJ1-5, with TRBD1 matching 8 bases. With V trimmed by 6 bases and J by 5 bases, 12 bases remained unmatched. CDR3 length: 16 residues. Germline V gene lookup returns CDR1 MNHEY and CDR2 SMNVEV (reference sequence). CDR3 loop: CASSSLRTGRYQPQHF. CDR3 coding DNA: TGTGCCAGCAGCTCCTTGCGGACAGGGCGGTATCAGCCCCAGCATTTT.

The chain carries TRBV15 and TRBJ1-1, with D unresolved. V lost 1 base, J lost 3 bases, and 3 bases lay in between. The germline V gene encodes CDR1 LNHNV and CDR2 YYDKDF (reference sequence). This CDR3 spans 12 amino acids. This CDR3 is CATSRGDTEAFF. The DNA for the CDR3 is TGTGCCACCAGCAGAGGGGACACTGAAGCTTTCTTT.

The V gene is TRBV4-1, the J gene TRBJ2-2; possibly TRBD2 for D (6 bases). Germline V gives CDR1 MGHRA, CDR2 YSYEKL. V lost 0 bases and J 5 bases, leaving 16 bases between the germline ends. This CDR3 is 17 amino acids long. In DNA form, the CDR3 reads TGCGCCAGCAGCCAAGATTCCGGGAGAAGAGAGACCGGGGAGCTGTTTTTT. Protein product: CASSQDSGRRETGELFF.

The genes are TRBV5-8 and TRBJ2-5; 10 positions match TRBD1. This CDR3 has 18 amino acids. Trimming removed 2 bases from V and 5 bases from J; junction bases left unmatched: 15. Germline V gene sequence: CDR1 SGHTS, CDR2 YDEGEE. The CDR3 bases are TGTGCCAGCAGCTTACTCCGCGCCGGGACAGGGGCTGAGGAGACCCAGTACTTC. Amino acid sequence: CASSLLRAGTGAEETQYF.